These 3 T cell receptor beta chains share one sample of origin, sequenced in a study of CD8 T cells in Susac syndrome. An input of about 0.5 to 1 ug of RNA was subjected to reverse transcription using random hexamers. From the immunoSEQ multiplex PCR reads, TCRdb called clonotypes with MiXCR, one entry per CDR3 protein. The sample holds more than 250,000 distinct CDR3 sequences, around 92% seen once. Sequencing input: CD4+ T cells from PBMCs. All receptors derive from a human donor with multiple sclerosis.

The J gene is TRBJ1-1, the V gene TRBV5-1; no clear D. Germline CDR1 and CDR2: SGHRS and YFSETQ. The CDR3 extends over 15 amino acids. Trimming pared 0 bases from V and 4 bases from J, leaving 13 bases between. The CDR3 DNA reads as TGCGCCAGCAGCTTGGGAGGGAGGATGAGCACTGAAGCTTTCTTT. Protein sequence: CASSLGGRMSTEAFF.

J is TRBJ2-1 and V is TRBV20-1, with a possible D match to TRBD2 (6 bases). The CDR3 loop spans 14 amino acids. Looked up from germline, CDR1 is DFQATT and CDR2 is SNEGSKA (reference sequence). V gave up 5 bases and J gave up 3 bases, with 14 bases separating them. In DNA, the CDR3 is TGCAGTGCTGGGGGAGGACTGGGCTACAATGAGCAGTTCTTC. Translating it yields CSAGGGLGYNEQFF.

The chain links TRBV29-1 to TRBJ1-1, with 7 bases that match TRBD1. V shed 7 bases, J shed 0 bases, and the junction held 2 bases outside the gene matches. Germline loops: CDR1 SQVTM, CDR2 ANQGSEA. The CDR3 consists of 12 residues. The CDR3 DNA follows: TGCAGCGCTGGACAGGTGAACACTGAAGCTTTCTTT. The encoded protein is CSAGQVNTEAFF.